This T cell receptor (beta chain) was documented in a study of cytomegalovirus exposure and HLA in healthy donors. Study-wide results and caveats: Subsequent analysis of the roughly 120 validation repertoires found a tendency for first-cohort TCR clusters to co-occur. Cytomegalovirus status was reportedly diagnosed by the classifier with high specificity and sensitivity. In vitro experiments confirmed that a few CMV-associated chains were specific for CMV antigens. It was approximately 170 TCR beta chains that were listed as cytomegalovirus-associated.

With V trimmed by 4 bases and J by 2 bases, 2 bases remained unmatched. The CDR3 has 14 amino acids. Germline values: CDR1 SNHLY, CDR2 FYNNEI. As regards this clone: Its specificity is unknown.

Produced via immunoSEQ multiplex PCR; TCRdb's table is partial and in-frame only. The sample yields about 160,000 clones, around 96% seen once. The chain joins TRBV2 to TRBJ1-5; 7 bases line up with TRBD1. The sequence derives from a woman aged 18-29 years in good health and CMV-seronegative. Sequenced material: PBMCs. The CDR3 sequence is CASSVQGGNQPQHF. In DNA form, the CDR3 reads TGTGCCAGCAGTGTGCAGGGGGGCAATCAGCCCCAGCATTTT.